The 29 T cell receptor beta chains in this list originate from one sample, sequenced in a study of identical twins. TCRdb itself ran the 5' RACE reads through MiXCR, one entry per CDR3 protein. The sample contains fewer than 350,000 distinct CDR3 sequences, 6.5% to 9.5% of which appear only once. The same specimen was also included in a second study, on yellow fever vaccine responses in identical twins.

The sample was memory (CD45RO+) T cells sorted from blood. The receptors derive from a woman between 18 and 30 years old in good health.

This clonotype was seen more than once but under ten times. V gene TRBV5-1 combines with J gene TRBJ1-4; D might be TRBD1 (5 bases). Deletions cut 4 bases from V and 5 bases from J, with 9 bases between. The CDR3 totals 13 residues. Germline V gene sequence: CDR1 SGHRS, CDR2 YFSETQ. CDR3 amino acids: CASSMGPNEKLFF. The CDR3 region has the DNA TGCGCCAGCAGCATGGGACCCAATGAAAAACTGTTTTTT.

This chain joins TRBV20-1 and TRBJ1-1; D is undetermined. There are 15 residues in the CDR3. Trimming stripped 5 bases from V and 4 bases from J, with 20 bases between. Looked up from germline, CDR1 is DFQATT and CDR2 is SNEGSKA (reference sequence). The DNA of the CDR3 is TGCAGTGCTCCCGAGATTAGGAGAGGGTCCACTGAAGCTTTCTTT. This sequence encodes CSAPEIRRGSTEAFF.

The V gene is TRBV28, the J gene TRBJ1-4, with D maybe TRBD1 (5 bases). CDR1 is MDHEN, CDR2 SYDVKM, per germline. This CDR3 comprises 14 residues. Trimming stripped 2 bases from V and 8 bases from J, with 12 bases between. The CDR3 is CASSLLPRGEKLFF. In DNA form, the CDR3 reads TGTGCCAGCAGTTTACTTCCTCGGGGCGAAAAACTGTTTTTT. The whole variable domain, filled in from reference TRBV28 and TRBJ1-4, reads DVKVTQSSRYLVKRTGEKVFLECVQDMDHENMFWYRQDPGLGLRLIYFSYDVKMKEKGDIPEGYSVSREKKERFSLILESASTNQTSMYLCASSLLPRGEKLFFGSGTQLSVL.

Many counts were recorded for this clonotype. The chain has TRBV20-1 and TRBJ2-5; D remains ambiguous. The CDR3 is 12 residues long. Germline V lookup: CDR1 DFQATT, CDR2 SNEGSKA (reference sequence). V was pared by 5 bases and J by 6 bases, with 13 bases between. CDR3 protein: CSAAGPQKTQYF. In DNA form, the CDR3 reads TGCAGTGCTGCCGGGCCCCAGAAGACCCAGTACTTC.

The rearrangement links TRBV15 to TRBJ2-1; 11 positions match TRBD2. The CDR3 extends over 13 amino acids. V shed 2 bases, J shed 10 bases, and the junction held 1 base outside the gene matches. The V gene's germline CDR1 is LNHNV and CDR2 YYDKDF (reference sequence). CDR3 in amino acids: CATSRLAGGEQFF. For the CDR3, the DNA is TGTGCCACCAGCAGACTAGCGGGAGGAGAGCAGTTCTTC.

This clonotype was observed a few times. The J gene is TRBJ1-1, the V gene TRBV3-1; D possibly corresponds to TRBD1 (5 bases). The V and J ends lost 3 bases and 4 bases respectively, with 9 bases between them. The length of the CDR3 is 13 residues. Germline loops: CDR1 LGHDT, CDR2 YNNKEL (reference sequence). In DNA form, the CDR3 reads TGTGCCAGCAGCCAGGGCAGGGCCACTGAAGCTTTCTTT. It codes for CASSQGRATEAFF. The entire variable domain, with the rest obtained from reference TRBV3-1 and TRBJ1-1, is as follows: DTAVSQTPKYLVTQMGNDKSIKCEQNLGHDTMYWYKQDSKKFLKIMFSYNNKELIINETVPNRFSPKSPDKAHLNLHINSLELGDSAVYFCASSQGRATEAFFGQGTRLTVV.

This clonotype was observed at least ten times. The gene calls are TRBV29-1 and TRBJ2-1; 8 positions match TRBD2. CDR3 length equals 14 residues. Germline-derived CDR1 and CDR2 are SQVTM and ANQGSEA. V lost 4 bases and J lost 4; bases outside the gene matches: 6. CDR3 sequence: CSVAGGDGYNEQFF. Here the CDR3 DNA reads TGCAGCGTTGCGGGGGGGGACGGATACAATGAGCAGTTCTTC.

The chain uses TRBV6-1 and TRBJ1-2; 9 nucleotides match TRBD1. Losses at the gene ends were 6 bases for V and 3 bases for J; bases not matched to a gene: 14. CDR3 length equals 17 residues. The germline CDR1 and CDR2 sequences are MNHNS and SASEGT. CDR3 bases: TGTGCCAGCAGCCCGTGGACAGGGGCCGCACGAGACTATGGCTACACCTTC. It encodes CASSPWTGAARDYGYTF.

The gene calls are TRBV4-2 and TRBJ2-3; the D is unclear. Trimming cost V 3 bases and J 13 bases, with 14 bases left between them. This CDR3 has 12 residues. The germline V gene has CDR1 LGHNA and CDR2 YNFKEQ. CDR3 nucleotides: TGTGCCAGCAGCCAGCCCCCAGAGGCGGAGTATTTT. Translated, it gives CASSQPPEAEYF.

This clonotype was recorded a few times. This chain's CDR3 is CASSLDISQTQYF. CDR3 DNA: TGTGCCAGCAGCTTAGACATCAGCCAGACCCAGTACTTC. The V and J genes are TRBV7-7 and TRBJ2-5, with D uncertain. The CDR3 length is 13 residues. V gave up 1 base and J gave up 6 bases, with 9 bases separating them. CDR1 is SSHAT, CDR2 FNYEAQ, per germline (reference sequence). The full variable domain, its missing parts supplied by reference TRBV7-7 and TRBJ2-5, is GAGVSQSPRYKVTKRGQDVTLRCDPISSHATLYWYQQALGQGPEFLTYFNYEAQPDKSGLPSDRFSAERPEGSISTLTIQRTEQRDSAMYRCASSLDISQTQYFGPGTRLLVL.

This rearrangement joins TRBV3-1 to TRBJ2-1; tentatively, D is TRBD1 (5 bases). The germline CDR1 and CDR2 sequences are LGHDT and YNNKEL (reference sequence). The CDR3 is 13 residues long. Trimming cost V 4 bases and J 10 bases, with 14 bases left between them. The CDR3 sequence is CASSRGLSGEQFF. DNA for the CDR3: TGTGCCAGCAGCCGGGGCCTCTCGGGCGAGCAGTTCTTC.

At least ten counts were recorded for this clonotype. J is TRBJ2-7 and V is TRBV18, with 7 bases aligning to TRBD1. V shed 5 bases and J 6 bases; nucleotides not matched to a gene: 7. Per the germline V gene, CDR1 is KGHSH and CDR2 is LQKENI. The CDR3 length is 13 residues. CDR3 sequence reads: CASSTGQELEQYF. Written as DNA, the CDR3 is TGTGCCAGCTCAACCGGACAGGAGCTCGAGCAGTACTTC.

V gene TRBV6-1 combines with J gene TRBJ2-1, with D hard to call. The V gene lost 7 bases and the J gene lost 4 bases, with 11 bases spanning the gap. The germline gives CDR1 MNHNS, CDR2 SASEGT. There are 13 residues in the CDR3. CDR3 sequence: CASTPSYYNEQFF. The DNA for the CDR3 is TGTGCCAGCACCCCCTCCTATTACAATGAGCAGTTCTTC.

This clonotype was detected a few times. This chain connects TRBV28 to TRBJ2-1; 14 bases match TRBD2. CDR1 and CDR2 from the germline V gene are MDHEN and SYDVKM. CDR3 length: 16 residues. The J segment lost 9 bases and the V segment lost 7 bases, leaving 11 bases of the junction unmatched. In nucleotides, the CDR3 is TGTGCCAGCACCCCATCGACTAGCGGGAGGGCAGCTGAGCAGTTCTTC. Translated: CASTPSTSGRAAEQFF.

This clonotype was counted at least ten times. The CDR3 nucleotides are TGTGCCAGCAGCTTAGACGGTGGGCAGGGCAATCAGCCCCAGCATTTT. Translated, it gives CASSLDGGQGNQPQHF. V and J are TRBV7-8 and TRBJ1-5, with D uncertain. The V end lost 1 base, the J end lost 2 bases, and 12 bases lay between the germline ends. The germline V gene has CDR1 SGHVS and CDR2 FQNEAQ. This CDR3 has 16 residues.

This clonotype occurred a few times. The V gene is TRBV6-5, the J gene TRBJ1-5, with D possibly matching TRBD1 (6 bases). The CDR3 is made up of 13 amino acids. Germline V gene data show CDR1 as MNHEY and CDR2 as SVGAGI. V gave up 4 bases and J gave up 5 bases, with 9 bases separating them. The DNA for the CDR3 is TGTGCCAGCAGTTCGCGACAGGATCAGCCCCAGCATTTT. This codes for CASSSRQDQPQHF.

This clonotype was detected ten times or more. The chain is built from TRBV20-1 and TRBJ2-5, with a possible D match to TRBD2 (5 bases). The CDR3 loop spans 13 amino acids. The germline V and J ends were trimmed by 3 bases and 3 bases, with 11 bases remaining between them. CDR1 and CDR2 from the germline V gene are DFQATT and SNEGSKA (reference sequence). Here the CDR3 reads CSARSGMEETQYF. DNA for the CDR3: TGCAGTGCTAGGTCGGGGATGGAAGAGACCCAGTACTTC.

This clonotype was counted many times. This chain connects TRBV24-1 to TRBJ2-5; TRBD1 matches 8 bases. The V and J ends lost 9 bases and 3 bases, in that order; junction bases with no gene match: 5. Germline CDR1 is KGHDR and CDR2 is SFDVKD. CDR3 size: 13 residues. The CDR3 DNA reads TGTGCCACCGCGACAGGGGCGGAAGAGACCCAGTACTTC. Translating gives CATATGAEETQYF.

The rearrangement links TRBV9 to TRBJ2-1; 9 bases align to TRBD2. Germline lookup yields CDR1 SGDLS and CDR2 YYNGEE. V shed 3 bases, J shed 0 bases, and the junction held 10 bases outside the gene matches. CDR3 size: 18 residues. The CDR3 sequence is CASSARVGSGSSYNEQFF. In DNA, the CDR3 is TGTGCCAGCAGCGCCCGGGTGGGTAGCGGGAGCTCCTACAATGAGCAGTTCTTC.

The table lists this clonotype with many counts. The rearrangement links TRBV7-8 to TRBJ1-1; TRBD1 aligns across 9 bases. Trimming removed 0 bases from V and 11 bases from J; junction bases left unmatched: 16. This CDR3 comprises 17 residues. Germline lookup yields CDR1 SGHVS and CDR2 FQNEAQ. This chain's CDR3 is CASSLAGSRTGEIEAFF. In nucleotides, the CDR3 is TGTGCCAGCAGCTTAGCTGGATCTAGGACAGGGGAAATCGAGGCTTTCTTT. Full variable domain (rest looked up from reference TRBV7-8 and TRBJ1-1): GAGVSQSPRYKVAKRGQDVALRCDPISGHVSLFWYQQALGQGPEFLTYFQNEAQLDKSGLPSDRFFAERPEGSVSTLKIQRTQQEDSAVYLCASSLAGSRTGEIEAFFGQGTRLTVV.

This clonotype was seen at least ten times. The chain employs TRBV15 and TRBJ2-6, with a tentative D call TRBD1 (5 bases). Germline CDR1 is LNHNV and CDR2 is YYDKDF (reference sequence). The V and J ends lost 2 bases and 1 base respectively, with 9 bases between them. The CDR3 length is 16 residues. CDR3: CATSRTPGSGANVLTF. Here the CDR3 DNA reads TGTGCCACCAGCAGAACCCCAGGGTCTGGGGCCAACGTCCTGACTTTC.

This clonotype was picked up many times. V and J are TRBV11-2 and TRBJ1-1; 7 nucleotides match TRBD1. J lost 4 bases, V lost 3 bases, and 8 bases had no gene match. CDR1 SGHAT and CDR2 FQNNGV come from the germline V gene. This CDR3 contains 15 residues. CDR3 in amino acids: CASSFRQGASTEAFF. In nucleotides, the CDR3 is TGTGCCAGCAGCTTCAGACAGGGCGCCAGCACTGAAGCTTTCTTT.

This chain uses TRBV4-2 with TRBJ2-4, with D possibly matching TRBD2 (6 bases). Trimming removed 0 bases from V and 8 bases from J, with 11 bases in between. The CDR3 spans 14 residues. Germline-derived CDR1 and CDR2 are LGHNA and YNFKEQ. The CDR3 is CASSQEGGKDIQYF. The CDR3 DNA is TGTGCCAGCAGCCAAGAAGGCGGGAAGGACATTCAGTACTTC.

The rearrangement joins TRBV28 to TRBJ2-3; 9 bases are a match to TRBD2. Germline trimming cut 9 bases from V and 4 bases from J; bases unmatched to any gene: 11. Germline CDR1 and CDR2: MDHEN and SYDVKM. CDR3 size: 15 residues. CDR3 sequence reads: CASHWAGGPADTQYF. The DNA for the CDR3 is TGTGCCAGTCACTGGGCGGGAGGGCCGGCAGATACGCAGTATTTT.

This clonotype was detected only a few times. CDR3 protein: CASSVDGRDYEQYF. Written as DNA, the CDR3 is TGTGCCAGCAGCGTAGACGGGAGGGACTACGAGCAGTACTTC. V gene TRBV9 combines with J gene TRBJ2-7; 8 bases map to TRBD2. The ends lost 0 bases at V and 3 bases at J; junction bases unmatched: 2. This CDR3 region has 14 residues. CDR1 is SGDLS and CDR2 is YYNGEE in the germline V gene. Full variable domain (remainder filled in from reference TRBV9 and TRBJ2-7): DSGVTQTPKHLITATGQRVTLRCSPRSGDLSVYWYQQSLDQGLQFLIQYYNGEERAKGNILERFSAQQFPDLHSELNLSSLELGDSALYFCASSVDGRDYEQYFGPGTRLTVT.

This clonotype appeared a few times. The chain uses TRBV3-1 and TRBJ1-6; D is ambiguous. This CDR3 is 13 amino acids long. CDR1 is LGHDT, CDR2 YNNKEL, per germline (reference sequence). Trimming shortened V by 3 bases and J by 9 bases, and 9 bases separated the two germline ends. The CDR3 DNA follows: TGTGCCAGCAGCCAGGTCGAGACTTCACCCCTCCACTTT. This sequence encodes CASSQVETSPLHF.

This clonotype was seen at least ten times. The chain joins TRBV12-3 or TRBV12-4 to TRBJ2-2; D not resolved. The V and J ends lost 3 bases and 6 bases respectively, with 5 bases between them. The CDR3 has 12 amino acids. The DNA of the CDR3 is TGTGCCAGCAGTTTTTTTTCCGGGGAGCTGTTTTTT. Its translation is CASSFFSGELFF.

This chain links TRBV19 with TRBJ2-3, with 11 nucleotides matching TRBD2. The CDR3 extends over 16 amino acids. Germline assignment: CDR1 LNHDA and CDR2 SQIVND (reference sequence). The V segment lost 2 bases and the J segment 5 bases; nucleotides outside the gene matches: 6. The CDR3 spells CASSISGLAVGDTQYF. The CDR3 nucleotides are TGTGCCAGTAGTATATCGGGACTAGCGGTCGGAGATACGCAGTATTTT.

There are a few counts of this clonotype. The rearrangement links TRBV12-3 or TRBV12-4 to TRBJ2-3, with TRBD2 matching 7 bases. Trimming cost V 2 bases and J 3 bases; bases outside gene matches: 11. The CDR3 covers 17 residues. CDR3 sequence: CASSLRLGGGGTDTQYF. The DNA of the CDR3 is TGTGCCAGCAGTTTAAGACTTGGGGGGGGAGGGACAGATACGCAGTATTTT.